Listed below are T cell receptor beta chains from one sample, sequenced in a study of blood T cell repertoires in COVID-19. Produced via immunoSEQ multiplex PCR; TCRdb's table is partial and in-frame only. The table shows 150,000 to 200,000 clones, with approximately 85% occurring only once. What was sequenced was PBMCs or T cells enriched from blood (not recorded which). These receptor sequences come from a man aged 40-55 years who had recovered from COVID-19. CDR3s include the opening cysteine and the closing phenylalanine or tryptophan. D genes are given only for firm matches. Only some rows state a clone size, as once, few, many or a class for expanded clones.

TRBV7-9	TRBD1	-	TRBJ1-2	TGTGCCAGCAGTACAGGGGCGAGAAACTATGGCTACACCTTC	CASSTGARNYGYTF
TRBV7-9	-	-	TRBJ1-3	TGTGCCAGCAGTCCTTCCGGAAACACCATATATTTT	CASSPSGNTIYF
TRBV2	-	-	TRBJ1-3	TGTGCCAGCACTCCGTCGAGTAGTGGAAACACCATATATTTT	CASTPSSSGNTIYF
TRBV29-1	-	few	TRBJ1-2	TGCAGCGTTGAAGTGACAGTTGGTGGCTACACCTTC	CSVEVTVGGYTF
TRBV30	-	-	TRBJ1-5	TGTGCCTGGAGTGTAGCCGTCAATCAGCCCCAGCATTTT	CAWSVAVNQPQHF
TRBV2	-	-	TRBJ2-6	TGTGCCAGCACCGAGTCAGGGGCTGGGGCCAACGTCCTGACTTTC	CASTESGAGANVLTF
TRBV5-1	TRBD2	-	TRBJ2-7	TGCGCCAGCAGGTTCGGGACTAGCGATTTCTACGAGCAGTACTTC	CASRFGTSDFYEQYF
TRBV7-9	-	-	TRBJ2-1	TGTGCCAGCAGCCATCCTGTGGCGGTTGACAATGAGCAGTTCTTC	CASSHPVAVDNEQFF
TRBV30	-	-	TRBJ1-1	TGTGCCTGGAGTGTAACGACTCGGACTGAAGCTTTCTTT	CAWSVTTRTEAFF
TRBV19	TRBD2	-	TRBJ2-7	TGTGCCAGTAGGGCGAGCGGGAGCTCCTACGAGCAGTACTTC	CASRASGSSYEQYF
TRBV9	-	-	TRBJ1-1	TGTGCCAGCAGCGTAGCCGGAGTAGTGAACACTGAAGCTTTCTTT	CASSVAGVVNTEAFF
TRBV4-1	TRBD2	-	TRBJ2-5	TGCGCCAGCAGCCAAGATTGGCTAGCGGGGCAAGAGACCCAGTACTTC	CASSQDWLAGQETQYF
TRBV30	-	few	TRBJ2-2	TGTGCCTGGAGTGCTCTAAGGAACACCGGGGAGCTGTTTTTT	CAWSALRNTGELFF